This T cell receptor beta chain was identified during a study of blood T cell repertoires in COVID-19. At the level of the study: Sites across the United States, Italy and Spain contributed samples from acute and convalescent COVID-19. T cells, B-cell-depleted T cells, or PBMCs supplied cDNA or gDNA.

This clone was detected only once. The CDR3 sequence is 16 residues long. Germline values: CDR1 LGHNA, CDR2 YSLEER. Trimming shortened V by 3 bases and J by 2 bases, and 14 bases separated the two germline ends. In the original workflow: Reference gene primers were amplified, and this amplification served to estimate nucleated cell counts. Produced via immunoSEQ multiplex PCR; TCRdb's table is partial and in-frame only. The V and J calls and clone size were taken over from that table, and D and trimming were inferred from the DNA. The table lists approximately 140,000 clones, about nine tenths of them singletons, with 4% to 5% in the top ten.

The origin of this receptor is a woman aged 60 to 75 with active or convalescent COVID-19. Source material: peripheral blood. This chain joins TRBV4-3 and TRBJ1-5; the D gene is possibly TRBD1 (6 bases). The CDR3 DNA sequence: TGCGCCAGCAGCCACGGCGCAGGGGCCGGCAATCAGCCCCAGCATTTT. Its translation: CASSHGAGAGNQPQHF.